These 25 T cell receptor beta chains were all obtained from the same sample, sequenced in a study of blood T cell repertoires in COVID-19. The table came from immunoSEQ multiplex PCR; TCRdb's copy has only in-frame clones and leaves some out. The sample contains 95,000 to 150,000 clones, almost 80% of which appear only once. Sequencing input: peripheral blood. These receptors originate from a human donor in a cohort sampled during active COVID-19.

This clone has a single count. This chain uses TRBV19 with TRBJ1-1; no clear D gene. The CDR3 has 12 residues. Trimming pared 1 base from V and 6 bases from J, leaving 6 bases between. Germline-derived CDR1 and CDR2 are LNHDA and SQIVND (reference sequence). Here the CDR3 DNA reads TGTGCCAGTAGTATAGGGCAGGCTGAAGCTTTCTTT. Translated, it gives CASSIGQAEAFF.

This chain uses TRBV5-1 with TRBJ2-1; 9 bases are shared with TRBD2. The V and J ends lost 0 bases and 9 bases, in that order; junction bases with no gene match: 10. CDR1 is SGHRS and CDR2 is YFSETQ in the germline V gene. CDR3 length: 16 residues. For the CDR3, the DNA is TGCGCCAGCAGCTTGGCCGCGGGAGGGACCGGTGGTGAGCAGTTCTTC. Its protein product is CASSLAAGGTGGEQFF.

V gene TRBV11-1 combines with J gene TRBJ2-2; 9 bases match TRBD2. Trimming at V came to 5 bases and at J to 8 bases, leaving 12 bases not matched to a gene. The CDR3 runs to 16 residues. Germline loops: CDR1 SGHAT, CDR2 FQDESV (reference sequence). The CDR3 sequence: CASSPSFASGEGELFF. CDR3 DNA sequence: TGTGCCAGCAGCCCATCATTCGCTAGCGGGGAGGGGGAGCTGTTTTTT.

The CDR3 reads CASSSTGTRAYEQYF. CDR3 bases: TGTGCCAGCAGTTCAACAGGGACCCGGGCCTACGAGCAGTACTTC. The rearrangement joins TRBV28 to TRBJ2-7, with TRBD1 as a possible D gene (6 bases). V dropped 4 bases and J dropped 2 bases, with 15 bases sitting between them. Germline V gene sequence: CDR1 MDHEN, CDR2 SYDVKM. The CDR3 length is 15 residues.

The chain carries TRBV6-2 or TRBV6-3 and TRBJ2-5, with TRBD2 as a possible D gene (6 bases). This CDR3 comprises 13 residues. The germline V gene has CDR1 MNHEY and CDR2 SVGEGT. Trimming took 2 bases from V and 4 from J, leaving 8 bases between them. CDR3 sequence reads: CASSYAGRETQYF. DNA of the CDR3: TGTGCCAGCAGTTACGCGGGGAGAGAGACCCAGTACTTC.

This chain joins TRBV4-2 and TRBJ1-2, with TRBD1 as a possible D gene (5 bases). This CDR3 has 16 amino acids. CDR1 and CDR2 from the germline V gene are LGHNA and YNFKEQ. V was trimmed by 0 bases and J by 7 bases, leaving 18 bases between them. The CDR3 bases are TGTGCCAGCAGCCAAGAATGGCGTTCGGGGGTTGGTGGCTACACCTTC. Translation: CASSQEWRSGVGGYTF.

This chain joins TRBV6-5 and TRBJ2-1; TRBD2 aligns across 7 bases. This CDR3 has 14 amino acids. Germline-derived CDR1 and CDR2 are MNHEY and SVGAGI. The J segment lost 5 bases and the V segment lost 8 bases, leaving 9 bases of the junction unmatched. The CDR3 is CASSTGLENNEQFF. The CDR3 nucleotides are TGTGCCAGCTCTACTGGACTAGAAAACAATGAGCAGTTCTTC.

The J gene is TRBJ1-5, the V gene TRBV30; 9 bases fit TRBD1. There are 18 residues in the CDR3. CDR1 and CDR2 (germline): GTSNPN, SVGIG (reference sequence). Germline trimming cut 5 bases from V and 0 bases from J; bases unmatched to any gene: 14. CDR3 DNA: TGTGCCTGGGACCCGGGACAGGGCGCAAGTGGTAGCAATCAGCCCCAGCATTTT. Its protein is CAWDPGQGASGSNQPQHF.

The rearrangement links TRBV15 to TRBJ2-3, with D perhaps TRBD1 (6 bases). This CDR3 has 14 residues. Germline CDR1 is LNHNV and CDR2 is YYDKDF (reference sequence). The V end was cut by 5 bases, the J end by 0 bases, with 9 bases between. CDR3 sequence: CATSPGVSTDTQYF. The CDR3 region has the DNA TGTGCCACCAGCCCAGGGGTTAGCACAGATACGCAGTATTTT.

In its sample, this clone was seen once. This rearrangement joins TRBV2 to TRBJ1-5; D is ambiguous. Germline V gives CDR1 SNHLY, CDR2 FYNNEI. Trimming stripped 6 bases from V and 3 bases from J, with 12 bases between. The CDR3 is 14 amino acids. The CDR3 here is CASSPEVLNQPQHF. The CDR3 coding sequence is TGTGCCAGCAGCCCAGAAGTGCTCAATCAGCCCCAGCATTTT.

V gene TRBV19 combines with J gene TRBJ1-1; D might be TRBD1 (5 bases). The germline V gene encodes CDR1 LNHDA and CDR2 SQIVND (reference sequence). V lost 9 bases to trimming and J lost 4 bases, with 18 bases between them. The CDR3 contains 14 residues. CDR3 region: CASTRRGEGTEAFF. The CDR3 region has the DNA TGTGCCAGCACGAGGCGGGGGGAGGGCACTGAAGCTTTCTTT.

The table lists this clone with a few counts. The chain combines TRBV6-5 with TRBJ2-7; 9 positions match TRBD1. Germline V gene lookup returns CDR1 MNHEY and CDR2 SVGAGI. The CDR3 totals 14 residues. The V and J ends lost 7 bases and 7 bases, in that order; junction bases with no gene match: 11. The CDR3 loop is CASTPTGGMGEQYF. The CDR3 DNA reads TGTGCCAGCACCCCGACAGGGGGAATGGGGGAGCAGTACTTC.

V and J are TRBV11-2 and TRBJ2-3; a weak D match, TRBD2 (6 bases). The CDR3 has 15 residues. Trimming took 0 bases from V and 2 from J, leaving 9 bases between them. Germline V CDR1 and CDR2: SGHAT, FQNNGV. CDR3 sequence reads: CASSLERGDTDTQYF. DNA of the CDR3: TGTGCCAGCAGCTTAGAGCGGGGAGACACAGATACGCAGTATTTT.

The chain links TRBV10-3 to TRBJ1-1, with D unclear. Trimming cost V 0 bases and J 2 bases, with 7 bases left between them. The CDR3 runs 14 residues. Germline CDR1 and CDR2: ENHRY and SYGVKD. The CDR3 DNA sequence: TGTGCCATCAGTGAGTCGACACTTAACACTGAAGCTTTCTTT. It is translated as CAISESTLNTEAFF.

The chain recombines TRBV2 with TRBJ1-2; D is undetermined. V lost 1 base and J 3 bases, leaving 15 bases between the germline ends. Germline values: CDR1 SNHLY, CDR2 FYNNEI. The CDR3 runs to 16 residues. DNA for the CDR3: TGTGCCAGCAGTGAAGTCCTGCGGAGGACCTACTATGGCTACACCTTC. Translation: CASSEVLRRTYYGYTF.

This chain connects TRBV27 to TRBJ1-5; D not certain. The CDR3 length is 14 residues. Trimming took off 3 bases at V and 6 bases at J, with 12 bases between the two ends. CDR1 MNHEY and CDR2 SMNVEV come from the germline V gene (reference sequence). The CDR3 region is CASSFRFERQPQHF. CDR3 sequence (DNA): TGTGCCAGCAGTTTTCGATTTGAGCGTCAGCCCCAGCATTTT.

This clone was seen only once. The J gene is TRBJ1-1, the V gene TRBV28; D unresolved. CDR1 is MDHEN, CDR2 SYDVKM, per germline. Trimming cost V 4 bases and J 10 bases, with 10 bases left between them. The CDR3 runs 11 residues. The DNA for the CDR3 is TGTGCCAGCAGTTCTCGAGCGGGAGCTTTCTTT. This gives the protein CASSSRAGAFF.

The chain employs TRBV6-5 and TRBJ2-7; 9 bases fit TRBD2. The CDR3 has 15 amino acids. J gave up 2 bases and V 5 bases, and 7 bases lay outside the gene matches. CDR1 is MNHEY and CDR2 is SVGAGI in the germline V gene. The DNA for the CDR3 is TGTGCCAGCAGTCAGGTCAGCGGGAGGACCTACGAGCAGTACTTC. It yields the protein CASSQVSGRTYEQYF.

This clone has at least ten counts. J is TRBJ1-4 and V is TRBV4-1, with 7 bases fitting TRBD1. CDR3 length: 19 residues. Germline values: CDR1 MGHRA, CDR2 YSYEKL. V lost 0 bases, J lost 0 bases, and 10 bases stayed unmatched. CDR3 nucleotide sequence: TGCGCCAGCAGCCAAGATTTAACGGGACAGAGACCAACTAATGAAAAACTGTTTTTT. Protein: CASSQDLTGQRPTNEKLFF.

The chain links TRBV28 to TRBJ1-5, with D perhaps matching TRBD1 (6 bases). The V end lost 3 bases, the J end lost 0 bases, and 12 bases lay between the germline ends. The CDR3 runs to 16 residues. CDR1 is MDHEN, CDR2 SYDVKM, per germline. CDR3 amino acids: CASSFEGGGSNQPQHF. The CDR3 region has the DNA TGTGCCAGCAGTTTCGAGGGAGGGGGTAGCAATCAGCCCCAGCATTTT.

The chain has TRBV19 and TRBJ1-2; weak D call: TRBD1 (5 bases). CDR3 size: 14 residues. The germline V gene has CDR1 LNHDA and CDR2 SQIVND (reference sequence). V was pared by 1 base and J by 7 bases, with 13 bases between. CDR3: CASSIVRGGGGYTF. CDR3 in DNA: TGTGCCAGTAGTATAGTAAGGGGCGGCGGTGGCTACACCTTC.

The chain uses TRBV2 and TRBJ2-3; 10 nucleotides line up with TRBD1. Germline V gene sequence: CDR1 SNHLY, CDR2 FYNNEI. The length of the CDR3 is 14 residues. Unmatched junction bases numbered 9, after V lost 10 bases and J lost 5 bases. The CDR3 DNA reads TGTGCCATCAACCGACAGGGGGCACAAGATACGCAGTATTTT. Translating gives CAINRQGAQDTQYF.

The V call is TRBV12-3 or TRBV12-4, the J call TRBJ1-1; D is unclear. CDR3 length: 11 residues. V lost 6 bases and J lost 2, with 4 bases in between. The CDR3 DNA sequence: TGTGCCAGCAGACAAAACACTGAAGCTTTCTTT. This codes for CASRQNTEAFF.

The CDR3 bases are TGTGCCAGCAGTCCCCTGACTATTACCTACGAGCAGTACTTC. Encoded protein: CASSPLTITYEQYF. The gene calls are TRBV28 and TRBJ2-7, with D tentatively TRBD2 (5 bases). The CDR3 covers 14 residues. V lost 5 bases to trimming and J lost 2 bases, with 13 bases between them. Germline lookup yields CDR1 MDHEN and CDR2 SYDVKM.

This chain uses TRBV5-1 with TRBJ1-1, with D maybe TRBD1 (6 bases). Trimming cost V 2 bases and J 3 bases, with 14 bases left between them. The CDR3 consists of 15 residues. Germline lookup yields CDR1 SGHRS and CDR2 YFSETQ. CDR3 sequence reads: CASSLQGSRDTEAFF. The CDR3 DNA reads TGCGCCAGCAGCTTACAGGGCTCTCGAGACACTGAAGCTTTCTTT.